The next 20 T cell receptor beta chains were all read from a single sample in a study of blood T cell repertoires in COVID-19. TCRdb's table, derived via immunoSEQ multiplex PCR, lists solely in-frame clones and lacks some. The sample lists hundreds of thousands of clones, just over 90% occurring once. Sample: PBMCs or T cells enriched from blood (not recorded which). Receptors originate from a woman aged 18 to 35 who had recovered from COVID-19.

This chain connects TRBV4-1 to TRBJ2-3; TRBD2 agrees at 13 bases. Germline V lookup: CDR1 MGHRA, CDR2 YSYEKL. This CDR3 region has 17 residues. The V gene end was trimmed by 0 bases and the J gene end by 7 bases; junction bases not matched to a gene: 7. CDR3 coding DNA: TGCGCCAGCAGCCAAGACTCGGGACTAGCGGGATTAAATACGCAGTATTTT. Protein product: CASSQDSGLAGLNTQYF.

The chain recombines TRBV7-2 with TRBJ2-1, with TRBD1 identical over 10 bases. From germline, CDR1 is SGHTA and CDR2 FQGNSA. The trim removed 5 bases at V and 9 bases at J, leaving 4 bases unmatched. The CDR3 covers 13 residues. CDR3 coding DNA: TGTGCCAGCAGCCGACAGGGGGCAGGTGAGCAGTTCTTC. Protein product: CASSRQGAGEQFF.

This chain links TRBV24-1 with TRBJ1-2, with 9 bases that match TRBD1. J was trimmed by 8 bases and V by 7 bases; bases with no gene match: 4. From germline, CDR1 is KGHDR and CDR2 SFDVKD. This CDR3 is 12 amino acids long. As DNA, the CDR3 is TGTGCCACCAGCATGACAGGGGGAGGCTACACCTTC. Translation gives CATSMTGGGYTF.

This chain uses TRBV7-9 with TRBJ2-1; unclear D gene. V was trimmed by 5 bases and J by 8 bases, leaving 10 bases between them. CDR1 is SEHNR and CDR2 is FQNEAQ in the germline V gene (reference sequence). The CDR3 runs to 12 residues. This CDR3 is CASSLPGYEQFF. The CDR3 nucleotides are TGTGCCAGCAGCCTCCCGGGTTATGAGCAGTTCTTC.

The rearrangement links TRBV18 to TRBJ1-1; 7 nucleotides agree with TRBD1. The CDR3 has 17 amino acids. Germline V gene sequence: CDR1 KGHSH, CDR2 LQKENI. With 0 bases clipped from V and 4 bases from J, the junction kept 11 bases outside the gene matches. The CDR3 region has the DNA TGTGCCAGCTCACCACCGACGAACAGGGGTTCAACCACTGAAGCTTTCTTT. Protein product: CASSPPTNRGSTTEAFF.

CDR3: CASRGGGSTDTQYF. DNA of the CDR3: TGTGCCAGCAGGGGCGGGGGGAGCACAGATACGCAGTATTTT. The chain employs TRBV7-9 and TRBJ2-3, with TRBD2 identical over 8 bases. The CDR3 extends over 14 amino acids. The V gene end was trimmed by 6 bases and the J gene end by 0 bases; junction bases not matched to a gene: 2. Germline CDR1 SEHNR, CDR2 FQNEAQ (reference sequence).

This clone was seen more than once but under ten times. The CDR3 protein is CASRPVGANSPLHF. The CDR3 region has the DNA TGTGCCAGCAGACCCGTGGGCGCAAATTCACCCCTCCACTTT. J is TRBJ1-6 and V is TRBV11-2; D is undetermined. Trimming pared 6 bases from V and 7 bases from J, leaving 13 bases between. CDR3 length: 14 amino acids. Germline V gene data show CDR1 as SGHAT and CDR2 as FQNNGV.

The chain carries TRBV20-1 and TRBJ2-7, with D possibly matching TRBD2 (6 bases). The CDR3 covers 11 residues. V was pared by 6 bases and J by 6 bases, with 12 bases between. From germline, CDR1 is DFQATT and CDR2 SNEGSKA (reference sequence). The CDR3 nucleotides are TGCAGTGCCAGAAAGGGACTCGAGCAGTACTTC. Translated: CSARKGLEQYF.

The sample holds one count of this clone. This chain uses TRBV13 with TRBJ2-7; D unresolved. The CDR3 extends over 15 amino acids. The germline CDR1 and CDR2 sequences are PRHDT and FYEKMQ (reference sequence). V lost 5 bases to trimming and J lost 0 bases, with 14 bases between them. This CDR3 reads CASSPAKTGSYEQYF. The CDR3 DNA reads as TGTGCCAGCAGCCCAGCCAAGACGGGCTCCTACGAGCAGTACTTC.

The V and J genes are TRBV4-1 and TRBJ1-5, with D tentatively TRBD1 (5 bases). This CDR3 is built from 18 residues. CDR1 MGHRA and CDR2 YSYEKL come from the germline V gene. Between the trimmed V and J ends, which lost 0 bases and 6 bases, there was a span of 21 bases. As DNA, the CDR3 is TGCGCCAGCAGCCAAGATATCCGGCGGGGGACCCCTCCTCAGCCCCAGCATTTT. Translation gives CASSQDIRRGTPPQPQHF.

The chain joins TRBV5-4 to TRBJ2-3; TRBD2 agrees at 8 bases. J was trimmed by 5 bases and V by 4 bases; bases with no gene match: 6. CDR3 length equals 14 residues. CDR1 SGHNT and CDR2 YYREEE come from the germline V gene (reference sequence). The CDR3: CASSRGGLGDTQYF. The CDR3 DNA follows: TGTGCCAGCAGCCGCGGGGGGCTGGGAGATACGCAGTATTTT.

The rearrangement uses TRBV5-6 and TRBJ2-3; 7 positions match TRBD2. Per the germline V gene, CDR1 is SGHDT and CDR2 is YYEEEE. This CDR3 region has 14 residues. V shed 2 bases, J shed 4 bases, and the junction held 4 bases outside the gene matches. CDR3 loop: CASSFAGEADTQYF. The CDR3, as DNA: TGTGCCAGCAGCTTTGCGGGAGAAGCAGATACGCAGTATTTT.

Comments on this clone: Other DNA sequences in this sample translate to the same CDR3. For the CDR3, the DNA is TGTGCCAGCAGTCTCCAAGAGACCCAGTACTTC. Protein product: CASSLQETQYF. This chain uses TRBV25-1 with TRBJ2-5; D gene uncertain. The CDR3 is 11 residues long. CDR1 and CDR2 from the germline V gene are MGHDK and SYGVNS. V lost 5 bases to trimming and J lost 1 base, with 2 bases between them.

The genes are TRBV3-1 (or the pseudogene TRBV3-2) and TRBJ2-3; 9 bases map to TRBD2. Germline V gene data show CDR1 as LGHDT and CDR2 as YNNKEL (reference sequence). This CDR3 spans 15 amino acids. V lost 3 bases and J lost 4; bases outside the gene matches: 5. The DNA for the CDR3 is TGTGCCAGCAGCCAGGGACTAGCCCTGTCAGATACGCAGTATTTT. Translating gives CASSQGLALSDTQYF.

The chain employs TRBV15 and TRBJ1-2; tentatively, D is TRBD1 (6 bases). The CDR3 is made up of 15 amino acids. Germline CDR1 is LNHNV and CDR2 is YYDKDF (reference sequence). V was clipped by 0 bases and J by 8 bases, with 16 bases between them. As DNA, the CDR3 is TGTGCCACCAGCAGAGAATCACAGGGAGATCACGGCTACACCTTC. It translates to CATSRESQGDHGYTF. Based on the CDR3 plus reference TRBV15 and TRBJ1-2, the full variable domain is DAMVIQNPRYQVTQFGKPVTLSCSQTLNHNVMYWYQQKSSQAPKLLFHYYDKDFNNEADTPDNFQSRRPNTSFCFLDIRSPGLGDTAMYLCATSRESQGDHGYTFGSGTRLTVV.

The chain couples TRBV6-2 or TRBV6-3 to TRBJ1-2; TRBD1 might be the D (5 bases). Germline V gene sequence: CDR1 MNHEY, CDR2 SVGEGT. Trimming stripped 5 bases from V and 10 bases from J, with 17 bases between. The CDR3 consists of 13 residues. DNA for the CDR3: TGTGCCAGCAGTGCCCCAGGGATCTCGGCCTACACCTTC. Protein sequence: CASSAPGISAYTF.

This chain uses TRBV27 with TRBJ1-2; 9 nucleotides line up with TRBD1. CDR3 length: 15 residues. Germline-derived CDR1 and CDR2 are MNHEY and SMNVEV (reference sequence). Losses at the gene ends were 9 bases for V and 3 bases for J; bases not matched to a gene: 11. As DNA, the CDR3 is TGTGCCAGTAGTGCCCCGGGACAGGGTGACTATGGCTACACCTTC. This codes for CASSAPGQGDYGYTF.

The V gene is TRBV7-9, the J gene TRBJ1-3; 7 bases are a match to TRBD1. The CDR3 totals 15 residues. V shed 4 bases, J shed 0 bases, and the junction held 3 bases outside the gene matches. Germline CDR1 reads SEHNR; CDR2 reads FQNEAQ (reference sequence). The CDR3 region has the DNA TGTGCCAGCAGCTCCCGGACAGGCTCTGGAAACACCATATATTTT. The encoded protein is CASSSRTGSGNTIYF.

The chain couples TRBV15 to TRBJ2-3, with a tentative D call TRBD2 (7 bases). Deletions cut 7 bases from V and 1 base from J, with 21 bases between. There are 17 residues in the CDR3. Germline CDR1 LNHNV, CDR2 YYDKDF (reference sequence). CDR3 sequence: CATTGGGGGRGTDTQYF. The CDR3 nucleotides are TGTGCCACCACCGGAGGGGGGGGCGGGCGCGGCACAGATACGCAGTATTTT.

CDR3 DNA: TGTGCCAGCAGCCCCCCCGGGAGGAATTCACCCCTCCACTTT. Residues: CASSPPGRNSPLHF. The J gene is TRBJ1-6, the V gene TRBV3-1 (or the pseudogene TRBV3-2); D ambiguous. Germline V gene lookup returns CDR1 LGHDT and CDR2 YNNKEL (reference sequence). This CDR3 has 14 amino acids. The V and J ends lost 4 bases and 7 bases respectively, with 11 bases between them.